Below, 20 T cell receptor beta chains from the same sample are listed, as sequenced in a study of read filtering for tumor transcriptome and immune sequencing. The library was built from roughly 400 ng RNA with molecular barcoded adaptors for alpha/delta and beta/gamma chains. Using its own MiXCR run on the reads, TCRdb lists one record per CDR3 protein. The profile shows almost 40,000 distinct CDR3 sequences, 14% of them singletons. Specimen: a population of CD138-negative cells sorted from bone marrow. The receptors come from a donor at least 40 years old with multiple myeloma.

Concerning this clonotype itself: This may come from a read error, since a much larger clone is one base off. V and J are TRBV2 and TRBJ2-7; 8 nucleotides align to TRBD1. V lost 4 bases and J lost 9; bases outside the gene matches: 5. Germline CDR1 is SNHLY and CDR2 is FYNNEI. The CDR3 has 12 residues. This CDR3 is CASSGTGHGQYF. The CDR3 DNA reads as TGTGCCAGCAGTGGGACAGGGCACGGGCAGTACTTC.

The rearrangement joins TRBV20-1 to TRBJ2-7; tentatively, D is TRBD2 (6 bases). There are 14 residues in the CDR3. Trimming stripped 6 bases from V and 1 base from J, with 16 bases between. The germline V gene encodes CDR1 DFQATT and CDR2 SNEGSKA (reference sequence). CDR3 loop: CSAGRRGRSYEQYF. In nucleotides, the CDR3 is TGCAGTGCGGGTCGGAGGGGCCGGTCCTACGAGCAGTACTTC.

This clonotype was seen repeatedly, ten times or more. The V gene is TRBV6-2 or TRBV6-3, the J gene TRBJ1-5, with D possibly matching TRBD1 (5 bases). Germline V CDR1 and CDR2: MNHEY, SVGEGT. The V end lost 2 bases, the J end lost 4 bases, and 18 bases lay between the germline ends. CDR3 length: 17 residues. CDR3 region: CASSYPPGVGGNQPQHF. Written as DNA, the CDR3 is TGTGCCAGCAGTTACCCCCCGGGGGTCGGAGGGAATCAGCCCCAGCATTTT.

This clonotype was found a few times. Only one base separates this from a far larger clonotype, so it likely reflects a read error. The chain employs TRBV7-6 and TRBJ2-7; D unclear. There are 12 residues in the CDR3. From germline, CDR1 is SGHVS and CDR2 FNYEAQ. CDR3 in amino acids: CAGSSLYYEQYF. The CDR3 DNA is TGTGCCGGCAGCTCTCTGTATTACGAGCAGTACTTC.

The chain recombines TRBV19 with TRBJ2-1, with 9 bases identical to TRBD1. This CDR3 contains 16 residues. Per the germline V gene, CDR1 is LNHDA and CDR2 is SQIVND (reference sequence). With V trimmed by 8 bases and J by 6 bases, 14 bases remained unmatched. The CDR3 sequence: CASGKGSGQGSNEQFF. The CDR3 DNA reads TGTGCCAGTGGTAAGGGATCGGGACAGGGAAGCAATGAGCAGTTCTTC.

Many counts were recorded for this clonotype. The V gene is TRBV6-5, the J gene TRBJ2-7, with 11 nucleotides matching TRBD1. The V segment lost 0 bases and the J segment 5 bases; nucleotides outside the gene matches: 6. Germline V gene data show CDR1 as MNHEY and CDR2 as SVGAGI. The CDR3 length is 16 residues. The CDR3, as DNA: TGTGCCAGCAGTTACTCCCGGGACAGGGGGATCGACGAGCAGTACTTC. It specifies CASSYSRDRGIDEQYF.

This clonotype was seen many times. J is TRBJ2-5 and V is TRBV6-5; D may be TRBD1 or TRBD2 (5 bases each). Germline loops: CDR1 MNHEY, CDR2 SVGAGI. Trimming stripped 6 bases from V and 4 bases from J, with 12 bases between. The CDR3 length is 13 residues. This CDR3 reads CASSRGGVETQYF. The CDR3 DNA reads as TGTGCCAGCAGCCGTGGGGGAGTAGAGACCCAGTACTTC.

This clonotype appeared many times. The J gene is TRBJ2-2, the V gene TRBV5-1; 8 bases are a match to TRBD2. V shed 1 base, J shed 4 bases, and the junction held 6 bases outside the gene matches. Looked up from germline, CDR1 is SGHRS and CDR2 is YFSETQ. This CDR3 has 16 amino acids. CDR3 in DNA: TGCGCCAGCAGCTTGCCAACTAGCGGTACCACCGGGGAGCTGTTTTTT. Its translation: CASSLPTSGTTGELFF.

Many counts were recorded for this clonotype. This sequence joins TRBV6-6 and TRBJ2-5; no clear D. Germline CDR1 and CDR2: MNHNY and SVGAGI (reference sequence). The CDR3 totals 11 residues. V lost 8 bases and J lost 4, with 8 bases in between. CDR3 in amino acids: CASGARETQYF. In nucleotides, the CDR3 is TGTGCCAGCGGTGCCAGAGAGACCCAGTACTTC.

This clonotype was counted many times. This chain joins TRBV7-9 and TRBJ2-7, with TRBD1 identical over 9 bases. V shed 2 bases and J 8 bases; nucleotides not matched to a gene: 16. CDR3 length equals 17 residues. CDR1 and CDR2 (germline): SEHNR, FQNEAQ (reference sequence). As DNA, the CDR3 is TGTGCCAGCAGCTTATCCGCTGGGGGACAGGGTACTGCGCAGCAGTACTTC. Its translation: CASSLSAGGQGTAQQYF.

This clonotype was counted at least ten times. The rearrangement uses TRBV6-6 and TRBJ2-7, with TRBD2 matching over 9 bases. This CDR3 has 17 amino acids. The V and J ends lost 5 bases and 5 bases, in that order; junction bases with no gene match: 16. CDR1 is MNHNY, CDR2 SVGAGI, per germline (reference sequence). The CDR3 sequence is CASSTLRLAGETHEQYF. DNA for the CDR3: TGTGCCAGCAGTACCTTAAGGTTAGCGGGGGAAACCCACGAGCAGTACTTC.

Many counts were recorded for this clonotype. J is TRBJ1-1 and V is TRBV4-1; possibly TRBD1 for D (6 bases). The V and J ends lost 4 bases and 1 base respectively, with 19 bases between them. The germline V gene encodes CDR1 MGHRA and CDR2 YSYEKL. The CDR3 consists of 17 residues. The CDR3 here is CASSPRAGATGNTEAFF. The CDR3 nucleotides are TGCGCCAGCAGCCCCAGGGCGGGGGCGACAGGGAACACTGAAGCTTTCTTT.

This clonotype was counted ten times or more. The chain uses TRBV7-8 and TRBJ1-5, with D perhaps TRBD1 (5 bases). This CDR3 is built from 15 residues. Germline V gene lookup returns CDR1 SGHVS and CDR2 FQNEAQ. Trimming removed 0 bases from V and 11 bases from J, with 17 bases in between. DNA for the CDR3: TGTGCCAGCAGCTTAGCGTGGAGAGGCGGGGGGTCCCAGCATTTT. Protein: CASSLAWRGGGSQHF.

This clonotype was seen many times. This chain uses TRBV20-1 with TRBJ1-2; D gene unclear. The germline V and J ends were trimmed by 8 bases and 6 bases, with 13 bases remaining between them. This CDR3 has 11 amino acids. Germline CDR1 is DFQATT and CDR2 is SNEGSKA (reference sequence). The DNA for the CDR3 is TGCAGTCTACCTGCCGGCGATGGCTACACCTTC. Amino acids: CSLPAGDGYTF.

Points on this clonotype: A far larger clone is just one base off, so this is likely a read error. The chain couples TRBV6-5 to TRBJ2-5; D gene unclear. The CDR3 length is 10 residues. In germline, CDR1 is MNHEY, CDR2 SVGAGI. DNA for the CDR3: TGTGTCCGCGGCGAAGAGACCCAGTACTTC. The encoded protein is CVRGEETQYF.

Remarks on this clonotype: A far larger clone is off by one base, so a read error is likely. The gene calls are TRBV5-8 and TRBJ1-1, with D hard to call. The germline V gene encodes CDR1 SGHTS and CDR2 YDEGEE. Between the trimmed V and J ends, which lost 4 bases and 0 bases, there was a span of 13 bases. CDR3 length equals 15 residues. CDR3 region: CASSVSGGMNTEAFF. The CDR3 DNA follows: TGTGCCAGCAGCGTATCGGGAGGCATGAACACTGAAGCTTTCTTT.

The chain recombines TRBV19 with TRBJ2-2; D gene unclear. Per germline, CDR1 LNHDA and CDR2 SQIVND (reference sequence). V lost 3 bases and J lost 2, with 13 bases in between. CDR3 size: 16 residues. The CDR3 region is CASSILPGLNTGELFF. DNA of the CDR3: TGTGCCAGTAGTATTCTGCCCGGGCTAAACACCGGGGAGCTGTTTTTT.

This clonotype has just a few counts. V is TRBV30 and J is TRBJ2-7; tentatively, D is TRBD1 (6 bases). V was cut by 5 bases and J by 2 bases, with 13 bases left in between. There are 13 residues in the CDR3. The germline gives CDR1 GTSNPN, CDR2 SVGIG (reference sequence). The DNA for the CDR3 is TGTGCCTGGGGCCAGGGGTCAACCTACGAGCAGTACTTC. It translates to CAWGQGSTYEQYF.

The rearrangement links TRBV5-6 to TRBJ2-2; D remains unclear. The V end was cut by 1 base, the J end by 5 bases, with 9 bases between. CDR1 and CDR2 (germline): SGHDT, YYEEEE. The CDR3 consists of 14 residues. The CDR3 DNA sequence: TGTGCCAGCAGCTTGAGTTGGGCTACCGGGGAGCTGTTTTTT. It yields the protein CASSLSWATGELFF.

The table lists this clonotype with many counts. The V gene is TRBV6-1, the J gene TRBJ2-1, with TRBD1 identical over 9 bases. Germline loops: CDR1 MNHNS, CDR2 SASEGT. The V segment lost 4 bases and the J segment 7 bases; nucleotides outside the gene matches: 2. The CDR3 runs to 13 residues. CDR3 sequence: CASSGTGVNEQFF. The CDR3 DNA follows: TGTGCCAGCAGTGGGACAGGGGTGAATGAGCAGTTCTTC.